The 29 T cell receptor beta chains presented below share a single source sample, sequenced in a study of T cell responses to AZD1222 COVID-19 vaccine. The data were produced by immunoSEQ multiplex PCR, yet TCRdb's version contains in-frame clones alone and is incomplete. The sample lists about 150,000 clones; 75% to 95% were seen once. Sample: peripheral blood, taken on day 0 of AZD1222 vaccination. The receptors derive from an adult in good health.

As concerns this clone: One end of the junction varies from germline; a read error may be responsible. The J gene is TRBJ2-7, the V gene TRBV7-7, with D hard to call. Germline V lookup: CDR1 SSHAT, CDR2 FNYEAQ (reference sequence). The CDR3 runs to 10 residues. The CDR3 DNA reads TGTGCTAGCAGCTTACCCACTGCAAACTTC. Amino acid sequence: CASSLPTANF.

The V and J genes are TRBV5-1 and TRBJ1-2; tentative D call: TRBD1 (5 bases). In germline, CDR1 is SGHRS, CDR2 YFSETQ. V lost 0 bases and J 0 bases, leaving 12 bases between the germline ends. The CDR3 totals 16 residues. The CDR3 loop reads CASSLGQVRANYGYTF. As DNA, the CDR3 is TGCGCCAGCAGCTTGGGCCAGGTCAGGGCTAACTATGGCTACACCTTC.

Only one count was recorded for this clone. The chain has TRBV5-6 and TRBJ2-7, with a weak D call TRBD2 (6 bases). The germline gives CDR1 SGHDT, CDR2 YYEEEE. The CDR3 runs to 16 residues. Deletions cut 2 bases from V and 6 bases from J, with 21 bases between. The CDR3 sequence is CASSFPGLGGVGEQYF. In DNA, the CDR3 is TGTGCCAGCAGCTTTCCGGGACTGGGGGGAGTCGGCGAGCAGTACTTC.

The chain uses TRBV10-2 and TRBJ1-3; D is uncertain. The CDR3 totals 16 residues. V was cut by 3 bases and J by 0 bases, with 12 bases left in between. Per germline, CDR1 WSHSY and CDR2 SAAADI. As DNA, the CDR3 is TGCGCCAGCAGTGAACTTAGACACAACTCTGGAAACACCATATATTTT. This encodes CASSELRHNSGNTIYF.

This clone was recorded only once. The chain couples TRBV6-2 or TRBV6-3 to TRBJ1-6, with D hard to call. This CDR3 has 14 amino acids. The V gene's germline CDR1 is MNHEY and CDR2 SVGEGT. V lost 5 bases and J 8 bases, leaving 13 bases between the germline ends. This CDR3 reads CASSPDGSYSPLHF. For the CDR3, the DNA is TGTGCCAGCAGTCCCGACGGTTCCTATTCACCCCTCCACTTT.

The V gene is TRBV20-1, the J gene TRBJ1-1, with D uncertain. The CDR3 is made up of 16 amino acids. V dropped 3 bases and J dropped 5 bases, with 22 bases sitting between them. Per the germline V gene, CDR1 is DFQATT and CDR2 is SNEGSKA (reference sequence). CDR3 nucleotides: TGCAGTGCTAGTGATAGGGCGAATATGTGGGATACTGAAGCTTTCTTT. This encodes CSASDRANMWDTEAFF.

The CDR3 nucleotides are TGTGCCAGCAGTGTTCGAGATTACAATCAGCCCCAGCATTTT. Encoded protein: CASSVRDYNQPQHF. V is TRBV6-4 and J is TRBJ1-5; no firm D call. Trimming shortened V by 4 bases and J by 3 bases, and 10 bases separated the two germline ends. Germline values: CDR1 MRHNA, CDR2 SNTAGT. CDR3 length: 14 residues.

The chain is built from TRBV28 and TRBJ1-5, with D possibly being TRBD1 (5 bases). In germline, CDR1 is MDHEN, CDR2 SYDVKM. The CDR3 loop spans 15 amino acids. The V gene lost 7 bases and the J gene lost 4 bases, with 17 bases spanning the gap. CDR3 in amino acids: CASTPGSRVNQPQHF. In DNA form, the CDR3 reads TGTGCCAGCACCCCCGGAAGCAGGGTTAATCAGCCCCAGCATTTT.

V is TRBV11-2 and J is TRBJ2-7; D might be TRBD2 (6 bases). CDR1 is SGHAT, CDR2 FQNNGV, per germline. V lost 4 bases to trimming and J lost 4 bases, with 14 bases between them. CDR3 size: 14 residues. CDR3 sequence: CASSSGGSAYEQYF. CDR3 coding DNA: TGTGCCAGCAGCTCAGGAGGGTCGGCGTACGAGCAGTACTTC.

The chain has TRBV6-2 or TRBV6-3 and TRBJ1-1, with 9 bases lining up with TRBD1. The length of the CDR3 is 17 residues. V lost 1 base, J lost 0 bases, and 6 bases stayed unmatched. CDR1 and CDR2 (germline): MNHEY, SVGEGT. CDR3 nucleotides: TGTGCCAGCAGTTACTGGGGACAGGGTAGGATGAACACTGAAGCTTTCTTT. This codes for CASSYWGQGRMNTEAFF.

The genes are TRBV4-1 and TRBJ2-3; D call uncertain. Germline V gives CDR1 MGHRA, CDR2 YSYEKL. The CDR3 consists of 15 residues. Trimming took off 5 bases at V and 2 bases at J, with 14 bases between the two ends. The CDR3 coding sequence is TGCGCCAGCAGCTACCCCGACCTCATCACAGATACGCAGTATTTT. Its translation is CASSYPDLITDTQYF.

J is TRBJ2-7 and V is TRBV29-1, with 8 bases identical to TRBD1. This CDR3 is built from 15 residues. The V gene end was trimmed by 2 bases and the J gene end by 2 bases; junction bases not matched to a gene: 8. The germline V gene has CDR1 SQVTM and CDR2 ANQGSEA. CDR3 region: CSVEPGQGEAYEQYF. CDR3 nucleotide sequence: TGCAGCGTTGAACCCGGACAGGGAGAGGCCTACGAGCAGTACTTC.

The J gene is TRBJ1-5, the V gene TRBV19; D is possibly TRBD1 (5 bases). V dropped 7 bases and J dropped 4 bases, with 11 bases sitting between them. The CDR3 runs to 13 residues. Germline CDR1 and CDR2: LNHDA and SQIVND (reference sequence). CDR3 sequence: CASTGGGNQPQHF. DNA for the CDR3: TGTGCCAGTACCGGGGGAGGTAATCAGCCCCAGCATTTT.

The rearrangement links TRBV4-2 to TRBJ2-1; D remains unclear. CDR1 LGHNA and CDR2 YNFKEQ come from the germline V gene. With 5 bases removed from V and 1 base from J, the gap between germline ends came to 12 bases. The length of the CDR3 is 15 residues. CDR3 in amino acids: CASSYNSLSYNEQFF. In DNA form, the CDR3 reads TGTGCCAGCAGCTATAACAGTTTGTCCTACAATGAGCAGTTCTTC.

The J gene is TRBJ2-3, the V gene TRBV7-3, with 7 bases matching TRBD2. This CDR3 contains 15 residues. V shed 2 bases and J 2 bases; nucleotides not matched to a gene: 4. Germline V gene data show CDR1 as SGHTA and CDR2 as FQGTGA. For the CDR3, the DNA is TGTGCCAGCAGCTTAGCCGGGAGGCTCACAGATACGCAGTATTTT. This gives the protein CASSLAGRLTDTQYF.

This rearrangement joins TRBV29-1 to TRBJ2-2; 8 nucleotides align to TRBD2. The J segment lost 7 bases and the V segment lost 1 base, leaving 5 bases of the junction unmatched. This CDR3 region has 14 residues. The germline gives CDR1 SQVTM, CDR2 ANQGSEA. In nucleotides, the CDR3 is TGCAGCGTTGAAGCGGGAGGGCCAGTCGGGGAGCTGTTTTTT. Amino acids: CSVEAGGPVGELFF.

The rearrangement uses TRBV9 and TRBJ2-1, with TRBD2 matching over 8 bases. V trimming: 4 bases; J trimming: 6 bases; junction bases outside the gene matches: 6. Looked up from germline, CDR1 is SGDLS and CDR2 is YYNGEE. This CDR3 has 14 amino acids. The CDR3 nucleotides read TGTGCCAGCAGCTCCCGGGAGGGATCCAATGAGCAGTTCTTC. Protein product: CASSSREGSNEQFF.

This chain uses TRBV18 with TRBJ2-3; D is unresolved. Germline V CDR1 and CDR2: KGHSH, LQKENI. Trimming pared 1 base from V and 6 bases from J, leaving 8 bases between. This CDR3 is built from 13 residues. The CDR3, as DNA: TGTGCCAGCTCACCACTGTTGGCGGATACGCAGTATTTT. Encoded protein: CASSPLLADTQYF.

In DNA form, the CDR3 reads TGTGCCAGCAGCTTGTACGATGAGCAGTTCTTC. It encodes CASSLYDEQFF. The chain joins TRBV5-6 to TRBJ2-1; the D is unclear. The CDR3 is 11 residues long. The V end lost 1 base, the J end lost 8 bases, and 4 bases lay between the germline ends. Germline V gene sequence: CDR1 SGHDT, CDR2 YYEEEE.

Concerning this clone itself: One end of the junction varies from germline; a read error may be responsible. The chain links TRBV7-7 to TRBJ2-5; 8 bases are a match to TRBD2. CDR1 is SSHAT, CDR2 FNYEAQ, per germline (reference sequence). The CDR3 totals 15 residues. The CDR3 region has the DNA TGTGCTAGCAGCTTAGCGGGATGGCAAACAGGGACCCAGTACTTC. It encodes CASSLAGWQTGTQYF.

This chain connects TRBV28 to TRBJ1-6; a possible D gene is TRBD1 (5 bases). This CDR3 is built from 14 residues. Germline assignment: CDR1 MDHEN and CDR2 SYDVKM. The V gene lost 0 bases and the J gene lost 9 bases, with 9 bases spanning the gap. The CDR3 reads CASSLWGLGSPLHF. CDR3 nucleotide sequence: TGTGCCAGCAGTTTATGGGGGCTGGGTTCACCCCTCCACTTT.

The gene calls are TRBV4-2 and TRBJ1-4; no reliable D call. Trimming cost V 3 bases and J 0 bases, with 11 bases left between them. This CDR3 comprises 16 residues. Per the germline V gene, CDR1 is LGHNA and CDR2 is YNFKEQ. CDR3 loop: CASSQSTAATNEKLFF. The CDR3 DNA reads as TGTGCCAGCAGCCAGTCGACTGCTGCAACTAATGAAAAACTGTTTTTT.

The DNA for the CDR3 is TGTGCCAGCAGTATGGGTGATTGGTATGGCTACACCTTC. Protein: CASSMGDWYGYTF. The chain is built from TRBV28 and TRBJ1-2; the D is unclear. Germline V lookup: CDR1 MDHEN, CDR2 SYDVKM. The CDR3 loop spans 13 amino acids. V gave up 5 bases and J gave up 5 bases, with 12 bases separating them.

The chain has TRBV5-4 and TRBJ2-2, with D perhaps given as TRBD1 or TRBD2 (6 bases each). V lost 4 bases to trimming and J lost 5 bases, with 18 bases between them. The CDR3 spans 16 residues. Germline V gene sequence: CDR1 SGHNT, CDR2 YYREEE (reference sequence). DNA of the CDR3: TGTGCCAGCAGCATTCGACAGGTGGGGAGGACCGGGGAGCTGTTTTTT. Its protein product is CASSIRQVGRTGELFF.

This chain links TRBV7-8 with TRBJ1-1, with TRBD1 as a possible D gene (6 bases). CDR1 and CDR2 from the germline V gene are SGHVS and FQNEAQ. V was pared by 5 bases and J by 2 bases, with 15 bases between. The CDR3 extends over 15 amino acids. The CDR3 DNA follows: TGTGCCAGCAGCAACTCAGAGGGGGGAAACACTGAAGCTTTCTTT. This gives the protein CASSNSEGGNTEAFF.

The chain is built from TRBV6-5 and TRBJ1-2; D is possibly TRBD1 (5 bases). Trimming left V 4 bases short and J 5 bases short, with 11 bases between. Germline CDR1 reads MNHEY; CDR2 reads SVGAGI. The CDR3 length is 13 residues. This chain's CDR3 is CASSSSGTYGYTF. CDR3 sequence (DNA): TGTGCCAGCAGTTCGTCAGGGACGTATGGCTACACCTTC.

V and J are TRBV19 and TRBJ1-4; 9 nucleotides agree with TRBD1. V dropped 6 bases and J dropped 7; count of bases not matched to a gene: 9. The CDR3 has 15 amino acids. Germline CDR1 and CDR2: LNHDA and SQIVND (reference sequence). CDR3 DNA sequence: TGTGCCAGTAGCAGAGTGGACAGGGGCGGTGAAAAACTGTTTTTT. It is translated as CASSRVDRGGEKLFF.

The J gene is TRBJ1-1, the V gene TRBV9; D remains ambiguous. Trimming stripped 0 bases from V and 4 bases from J, with 7 bases between. The V gene's germline CDR1 is SGDLS and CDR2 YYNGEE. This CDR3 has 13 amino acids. CDR3 in DNA: TGTGCCAGCAGCGTAGGGGGTTTCACTGAAGCTTTCTTT. This codes for CASSVGGFTEAFF.

This rearrangement joins TRBV2 to TRBJ1-2; D is perhaps TRBD1 (5 bases). The germline V gene has CDR1 SNHLY and CDR2 FYNNEI. The length of the CDR3 is 13 residues. With 3 bases removed from V and 8 bases from J, the gap between germline ends came to 13 bases. CDR3 in amino acids: CASSDSGPSGYTF. The CDR3 DNA follows: TGTGCCAGCAGTGACTCAGGGCCTAGCGGCTACACCTTC.